The 30 T cell receptor beta chains in this list originate from one sample, sequenced in a study of identifying expanded T cells in peripheral blood. Assay: immunoSEQ multiplex PCR; the TCRdb copy retains only in-frame clones and omits some. The table lists approximately 79,000 clones, 85% to 90% of them singletons. The sample was blood. The receptors stem from a person aged 18 to 75 in good health.

This chain links TRBV13 with TRBJ2-3, with D perhaps TRBD1 (6 bases). Trimming stripped 5 bases from V and 5 bases from J, with 11 bases between. Per germline, CDR1 PRHDT and CDR2 FYEKMQ (reference sequence). The CDR3 is 13 amino acids. CDR3 DNA sequence: TGTGCCAGCAGCGCTAAACAGGGAGATACGCAGTATTTT. This sequence encodes CASSAKQGDTQYF.

By its share, this clone is medium-sized. The chain combines TRBV19 with TRBJ1-1, with D tentatively TRBD1 (5 bases). This CDR3 contains 15 residues. Trimming took off 4 bases at V and 2 bases at J, with 14 bases between the two ends. The V gene's germline CDR1 is LNHDA and CDR2 SQIVND (reference sequence). DNA for the CDR3: TGTGCCAGTAGTAGGTTTGCAGGGCCTAACACTGAAGCTTTCTTT. As protein: CASSRFAGPNTEAFF.

The CDR3 loop is CASGLAGVGEQYF. CDR3 sequence (DNA): TGTGCCAGTGGACTAGCGGGAGTTGGTGAGCAGTACTTC. The V gene is TRBV28, the J gene TRBJ2-5; 13 bases agree with TRBD2. J lost 11 bases, V lost 9 bases, and 9 bases had no gene match. The CDR3 is made up of 13 amino acids. Germline V lookup: CDR1 MDHEN, CDR2 SYDVKM.

The rearrangement uses TRBV27 and TRBJ2-7, with 7 positions matching TRBD1. V trimming: 6 bases; J trimming: 4 bases; junction bases outside the gene matches: 15. The CDR3 extends over 16 amino acids. Germline values: CDR1 MNHEY, CDR2 SMNVEV (reference sequence). This CDR3 reads CASRLRGGAQVYEQYF. In nucleotides, the CDR3 is TGTGCCAGCAGACTACGAGGGGGCGCCCAGGTTTACGAGCAGTACTTC.

The chain links TRBV7-2 to TRBJ2-3, with 14 positions matching TRBD2. V trimming: 5 bases; J trimming: 0 bases; junction bases outside the gene matches: 10. The CDR3 is made up of 19 amino acids. Germline V gene sequence: CDR1 SGHTA, CDR2 FQGNSA. DNA of the CDR3: TGTGCCAGCAGCCCAGGGACTAGCGGGAGAGTGGCTAGCACAGATACGCAGTATTTT. This encodes CASSPGTSGRVASTDTQYF.

V is TRBV9 and J is TRBJ1-3, with D possibly being TRBD1 (5 bases). V was cut by 4 bases and J by 1 base, with 12 bases left in between. Germline lookup yields CDR1 SGDLS and CDR2 YYNGEE. The CDR3 consists of 15 residues. CDR3 in DNA: TGTGCCAGCAGCCCAACCGGGACGTCTGGAAACACCATATATTTT. This codes for CASSPTGTSGNTIYF.

This chain links TRBV27 with TRBJ2-7; weak D call: TRBD2 (5 bases). This CDR3 is built from 14 residues. V shed 2 bases and J shed 0 bases, with 8 bases lying between them. Germline-derived CDR1 and CDR2 are MNHEY and SMNVEV (reference sequence). Written as DNA, the CDR3 is TGTGCCAGCAGTTTACATCGGGACTCCTACGAGCAGTACTTC. It codes for CASSLHRDSYEQYF.

The chain combines TRBV20-1 with TRBJ1-4; no definite D call. The CDR3 is 11 amino acids. V lost 3 bases, J lost 7 bases, and 6 bases lay in between. In germline, CDR1 is DFQATT, CDR2 SNEGSKA (reference sequence). The CDR3 spells CSARWSEKLFF. The CDR3 bases are TGCAGTGCTAGGTGGTCTGAAAAACTGTTTTTT.

The rearrangement joins TRBV5-4 to TRBJ2-3; TRBD1 agrees at 8 bases. The CDR3 extends over 16 amino acids. V gave up 5 bases and J gave up 6 bases; unmatched junction bases: 14. Germline CDR1 and CDR2: SGHNT and YYREEE (reference sequence). Here the CDR3 reads CASSRAGGVFEDTQYF. The CDR3 nucleotides are TGTGCCAGCAGTCGAGCAGGGGGCGTTTTTGAGGATACGCAGTATTTT.

This clone was found a few times. The chain links TRBV5-1 to TRBJ2-7; 7 positions agree with TRBD1. Germline V CDR1 and CDR2: SGHRS, YFSETQ. CDR3 length: 14 residues. Germline trimming cut 0 bases from V and 2 bases from J; bases unmatched to any gene: 2. The CDR3 reads CASSLETGTYEQYF. The CDR3 region has the DNA TGCGCCAGCAGCTTGGAGACAGGGACCTACGAGCAGTACTTC. The whole variable domain, remainder taken from reference TRBV5-1 and TRBJ2-7, is KAGVTQTPRYLIKTRGQQVTLSCSPISGHRSVSWYQQTPGQGLQFLFEYFSETQRNKGNFPGRFSGRQFSNSRSEMNVSTLELGDSALYLCASSLETGTYEQYFGPGTRLTVT.

The CDR3 spells CASSWGSSGADTQYF. CDR3 DNA sequence: TGCGCCAGCAGCTGGGGGAGTTCGGGCGCGGATACGCAGTATTTT. The chain recombines TRBV5-1 with TRBJ2-3; TRBD1 or TRBD2 may be the D gene (5 bases each). V lost 3 bases, J lost 6 bases, and 17 bases lay in between. The CDR3 consists of 15 residues. From germline, CDR1 is SGHRS and CDR2 YFSETQ.

The rearrangement joins TRBV5-1 to TRBJ1-2; 7 nucleotides line up with TRBD1. Trimming cost V 7 bases and J 2 bases; bases outside gene matches: 5. Per the germline V gene, CDR1 is SGHRS and CDR2 is YFSETQ. The CDR3 runs to 13 residues. CDR3 in DNA: TGCGCCAGCCAAGCGGACAGGAACTATGGCTACACCTTC. Its protein product is CASQADRNYGYTF.

V is TRBV18 and J is TRBJ1-2; 7 bases match TRBD1. The CDR3 covers 14 residues. Germline V gene lookup returns CDR1 KGHSH and CDR2 LQKENI. V was clipped by 2 bases and J by 8 bases; unmatched bases: 8. CDR3 sequence (DNA): TGTGCCAGCTCACCAGTTGGGACAGATAGCGGCTACACCTTC. It specifies CASSPVGTDSGYTF.

Written as DNA, the CDR3 is TGCGCCAGCAGTGAGACAGGACCCCCCTACGAGCAGTACTTC. It translates to CASSETGPPYEQYF. The chain combines TRBV5-1 with TRBJ2-5; D may be TRBD1 (6 bases). The J call is doubtful: the DNA matches TRBJ2-7 better. Per germline, CDR1 SGHRS and CDR2 YFSETQ. CDR3 length: 14 residues.

This chain links TRBV28 with TRBJ1-1; D is ambiguous. V dropped 6 bases and J dropped 0 bases, with 5 bases sitting between them. Germline V gene data show CDR1 as MDHEN and CDR2 as SYDVKM. The CDR3 is made up of 12 amino acids. In DNA form, the CDR3 reads TGTGCCAGCAGGGGGTTGAACACTGAAGCTTTCTTT. It translates to CASRGLNTEAFF.

This sequence joins TRBV7-8 and TRBJ1-5; possibly TRBD1 for D (5 bases). The CDR3 has 15 amino acids. The V end lost 5 bases, the J end lost 5 bases, and 16 bases lay between the germline ends. Germline values: CDR1 SGHVS, CDR2 FQNEAQ. The CDR3 reads CASSASTVGDQPQHF. CDR3 in DNA: TGTGCCAGCAGCGCCTCGACAGTCGGGGATCAGCCCCAGCATTTT.

The chain recombines TRBV27 with TRBJ1-5; D not certain. CDR1 MNHEY and CDR2 SMNVEV come from the germline V gene (reference sequence). This CDR3 contains 13 residues. Trimming removed 5 bases at V and 5 bases at J, with 10 bases between. CDR3 DNA: TGTGCCAGCAGTCTCTGGCGGGATCAGCCCCAGCATTTT. This translates into CASSLWRDQPQHF.

In this sample, this clone turned up once. The chain recombines TRBV10-3 with TRBJ2-2; TRBD1 or TRBD2 may be the D gene (6 bases each). This CDR3 has 15 residues. CDR1 and CDR2 from the germline V gene are ENHRY and SYGVKD. V lost 2 bases to trimming and J lost 7 bases, with 14 bases between them. The CDR3 loop is CAISERGGPGGELFF. The CDR3 bases are TGTGCCATCAGTGAGAGAGGGGGGCCCGGCGGGGAGCTGTTTTTT.

This clone occurred once. The rearrangement links TRBV5-1 to TRBJ1-1; D may be TRBD1 (5 bases). Germline V gene lookup returns CDR1 SGHRS and CDR2 YFSETQ. Trimming took off 0 bases at V and 4 bases at J, with 16 bases between the two ends. The length of the CDR3 is 16 residues. CDR3 region: CASSLGLGVLGTEAFF. As DNA, the CDR3 is TGCGCCAGCAGCTTGGGGTTGGGGGTTTTAGGCACTGAAGCTTTCTTT.

The chain is built from TRBV2 and TRBJ2-1, with 7 bases identical to TRBD2. CDR3 size: 14 residues. V lost 4 bases and J lost 5; bases outside the gene matches: 5. Germline V gene sequence: CDR1 SNHLY, CDR2 FYNNEI. The CDR3 loop reads CASSVGGGNNEQFF. The CDR3 bases are TGTGCCAGCAGTGTGGGGGGGGGAAACAATGAGCAGTTCTTC.

This chain uses TRBV19 with TRBJ2-7; weak D call: TRBD1 (6 bases). The CDR3 consists of 15 residues. Trimming stripped 6 bases from V and 1 base from J, with 16 bases between. The germline CDR1 and CDR2 sequences are LNHDA and SQIVND (reference sequence). The CDR3 reads CASRLQGEGSYEQYF. The CDR3 DNA is TGTGCCAGTAGGTTACAGGGTGAAGGTTCCTACGAGCAGTACTTC.

The chain joins TRBV5-1 to TRBJ2-5; possibly TRBD1 or TRBD2 for D (5 bases each). The ends were cut back, 0 bases at V and 5 bases at J, with 14 bases in the middle. CDR3 length equals 15 residues. Germline-derived CDR1 and CDR2 are SGHRS and YFSETQ. The CDR3 loop reads CASSLAWGTGETQYF. The CDR3, as DNA: TGCGCCAGCAGCTTGGCCTGGGGGACCGGGGAGACCCAGTACTTC.

Only a few counts were recorded for this clone. The V and J genes are TRBV7-2 and TRBJ2-7; D may be TRBD2 (6 bases). Germline V lookup: CDR1 SGHTA, CDR2 FQGNSA. The CDR3 covers 15 residues. The V gene lost 5 bases and the J gene lost 2 bases, with 16 bases spanning the gap. For the CDR3, the DNA is TGTGCCAGCAGCGAACTAGCACCGGGGCCCTACGAGCAGTACTTC. Its protein product is CASSELAPGPYEQYF.

This rearrangement joins TRBV5-5 to TRBJ2-5, with a tentative D call TRBD2 (5 bases). Deletions cut 1 base from V and 3 bases from J, with 7 bases between. The germline V gene encodes CDR1 SGHKS and CDR2 YYEKEE (reference sequence). This CDR3 is built from 13 residues. CDR3 protein: CASSLLGEETQYF. The CDR3 DNA follows: TGTGCCAGCAGCTTGCTCGGGGAAGAGACCCAGTACTTC.

The CDR3, as DNA: TGTGCCAGCAGTAAGTTTGTGCCCCAGCATTTT. This translates into CASSKFVPQHF. The chain uses TRBV28 and TRBJ1-5; D call uncertain. Germline V gene data show CDR1 as MDHEN and CDR2 as SYDVKM. Trimming took 5 bases from V and 9 from J, leaving 8 bases between them. CDR3 size: 11 residues.

The chain uses TRBV9 and TRBJ1-2; the match to TRBD1 covers 8 bases. This CDR3 comprises 12 residues. The germline V gene has CDR1 SGDLS and CDR2 YYNGEE. The trim removed 5 bases at V and 8 bases at J, leaving 5 bases unmatched. CDR3 DNA: TGTGCCAGCAGTTCAGGGGGCCCGGGCTACACCTTC. As protein: CASSSGGPGYTF.

This chain uses TRBV27 with TRBJ1-5; D gene uncertain. Germline V gene data show CDR1 as MNHEY and CDR2 as SMNVEV (reference sequence). Trimming took 6 bases from V and 0 from J, leaving 12 bases between them. The CDR3 runs to 15 residues. The CDR3 DNA reads TGTGCCAGCAGATTAACGGGGTATAGCAATCAGCCCCAGCATTTT. It translates to CASRLTGYSNQPQHF.

The chain uses TRBV11-2 and TRBJ2-7; 11 bases are shared with TRBD2. J gave up 5 bases and V 0 bases, and 15 bases lay outside the gene matches. Germline CDR1 SGHAT, CDR2 FQNNGV. This CDR3 spans 19 amino acids. The DNA for the CDR3 is TGTGCCAGCAGCTTAGATCAGCCCCCACTAGCGGGAGAAGAGGACGAGCAGTACTTC. It is translated as CASSLDQPPLAGEEDEQYF.

The chain uses TRBV18 and TRBJ1-5; no reliable D call. V was trimmed by 5 bases and J by 1 base, leaving 6 bases between them. This CDR3 region has 13 residues. The germline V gene has CDR1 KGHSH and CDR2 LQKENI. In nucleotides, the CDR3 is TGTGCCAGCTCATTAGAGAGCAATCAGCCCCAGCATTTT. Translating gives CASSLESNQPQHF. The full variable domain, with the rest looked up from reference TRBV18 and TRBJ1-5, is NAGVMQNPRHLVRRRGQEARLRCSPMKGHSHVYWYRQLPEEGLKFMVYLQKENIIDESGMPKERFSAEFPKEGPSILRIQQVVRGDSAAYFCASSLESNQPQHFGDGTRLSIL.

The chain carries TRBV5-4 and TRBJ1-2, with 7 bases aligning to TRBD1. The CDR3 is 14 residues long. Trimming took 4 bases from V and 8 from J; bases not matched to a gene: 11. The V gene's germline CDR1 is SGHNT and CDR2 YYREEE (reference sequence). The CDR3 sequence is CASSTTDRAGGYTF. The DNA of the CDR3 is TGTGCCAGCAGCACTACTGACAGGGCTGGGGGCTACACCTTC.